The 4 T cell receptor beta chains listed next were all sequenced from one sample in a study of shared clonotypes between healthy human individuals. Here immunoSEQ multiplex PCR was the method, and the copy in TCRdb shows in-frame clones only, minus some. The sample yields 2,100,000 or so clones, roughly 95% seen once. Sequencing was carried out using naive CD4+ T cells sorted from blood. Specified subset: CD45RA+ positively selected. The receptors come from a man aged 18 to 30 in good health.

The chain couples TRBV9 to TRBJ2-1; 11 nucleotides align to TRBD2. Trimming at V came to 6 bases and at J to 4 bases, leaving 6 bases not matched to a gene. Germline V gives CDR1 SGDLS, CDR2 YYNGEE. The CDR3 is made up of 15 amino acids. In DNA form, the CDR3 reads TGTGCCAGCACCCCACCTAGCGGGGGGTACAATGAGCAGTTCTTC. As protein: CASTPPSGGYNEQFF.

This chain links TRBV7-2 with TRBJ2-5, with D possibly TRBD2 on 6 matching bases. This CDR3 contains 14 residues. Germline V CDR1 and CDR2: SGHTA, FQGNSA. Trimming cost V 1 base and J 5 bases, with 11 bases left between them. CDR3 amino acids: CASSLGRDWETQYF. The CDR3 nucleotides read TGTGCCAGCAGCTTAGGCAGGGACTGGGAGACCCAGTACTTC.

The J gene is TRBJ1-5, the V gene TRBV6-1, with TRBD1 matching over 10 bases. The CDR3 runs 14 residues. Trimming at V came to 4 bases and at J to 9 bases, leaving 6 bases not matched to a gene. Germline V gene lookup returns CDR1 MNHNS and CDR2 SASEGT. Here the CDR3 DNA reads TGTGCCAGCAGTGGGGACAGGGGCGTTCGGCCCCAGCATTTT. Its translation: CASSGDRGVRPQHF.

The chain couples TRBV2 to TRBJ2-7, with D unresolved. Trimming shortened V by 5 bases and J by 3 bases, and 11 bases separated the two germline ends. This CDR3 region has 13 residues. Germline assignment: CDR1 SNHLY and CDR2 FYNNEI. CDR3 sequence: CASSLAINYEQYF. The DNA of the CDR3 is TGTGCCAGCAGTTTGGCTATTAACTACGAGCAGTACTTC.